This record concerns one TCR beta chain sequence. Its specificity is unknown. Amplification from RNA transcripts yielded the TCR beta CDR3 regions. First-round RT-PCR with HTBI primers preceded a second-round multiplex PCR. TCRdb passed the multiplex PCR reads through MiXCR, listing each CDR3 protein once. In the table there are roughly 700,000 distinct CDR3 sequences, roughly 41% of which are singletons. Each donor who had ophthalmopathy showed moderate-to-severe activity, a CAS of ≥3, a NOSPECS of ≥4, and a duration under 3 months. Diagnosis used clinical symptoms, serum thyroxine, TRAb, thyroid ultrasound and orbital computed tomography. CDR3 length: 15 amino acids. The V end was cut by 4 bases, the J end by 5 bases, with 13 bases between. CDR1 and CDR2 (germline): SGHTS, YDEGEE. The sample is drawn from a study of Graves' ophthalmopathy and Graves' hyperthyroidism. Findings and limits, study-wide: Most clonotypes expanded in thyroid above 0.001 frequency were present in blood too.

The TCR originated in an adult man with Graves' ophthalmopathy. The chain carries TRBV5-8 and TRBJ2-6; D gene uncertain. The sequenced sample was peripheral blood. The CDR3 sequence: CASSAVVGRANVLTF. The CDR3 DNA is TGTGCCAGCAGCGCCGTAGTCGGGCGGGCCAACGTCCTGACTTTC.